The clone carrying this T cell receptor (beta chain) has only one observation. This sample is part of a study of CD8 T cells in Susac syndrome. RNA amounts of about 0.5 to 1 ug underwent reverse transcription with random hexamers. TCRdb processed the immunoSEQ multiplex PCR reads anew with MiXCR; each CDR3 protein has one entry. Of 160,000 or so distinct CDR3 sequences in the sample, around 95% were seen once. Germline assignment: CDR1 KGHDR and CDR2 SFDVKD. CDR3 length equals 15 residues. Trimming stripped 1 base from V and 1 base from J, with 10 bases between. The study sequenced TCR beta in blood CD8+ and CD4+ T cells. Patients with stable or active relapsing-remitting disease, all of them treatment-naive, made up the multiple sclerosis controls. Isolation of CD8+ and CD4+ T cells was performed negatively, whereas enrichment of TEMRA cells was done by FACS.

Sequenced sample: CD8+ T cells from PBMCs. This clonotype was obtained from a human donor with multiple sclerosis. The J gene is TRBJ2-7, the V gene TRBV24-1; D not certain. CDR3 DNA: TGTGCCACCAGTGATTTAGAGAGGAGTTCCTACGAGCAGTACGTC. Amino acids: CATSDLERSSYEQYV.